This T cell receptor beta chain stems from a study of blood T cell repertoires in COVID-19. The overall study: Nucleic acid was either cDNA or gDNA, and it came from T cells, B-cell-depleted T cells, or PBMCs.

The assay was immunoSEQ multiplex PCR, and TCRdb's table has in-frame clones only and misses some. The sample shows about 170,000 clones, around 80% of them seen only once. Sample: peripheral blood. This clonotype originated in a woman between 65 and 79 years old with COVID-19, enrolled during active disease.

This CDR3 is CASSLIGGDNTGELFF. For the CDR3, the DNA is TGTGCCAGCAGCTTGATCGGGGGGGATAACACCGGGGAGCTGTTTTTT. The V gene is TRBV5-6, the J gene TRBJ2-2, with 8 bases aligning to TRBD2. Looked up from germline, CDR1 is SGHDT and CDR2 is YYEEEE. The CDR3 covers 16 residues. J lost 2 bases, V lost 1 base, and 4 bases had no gene match.